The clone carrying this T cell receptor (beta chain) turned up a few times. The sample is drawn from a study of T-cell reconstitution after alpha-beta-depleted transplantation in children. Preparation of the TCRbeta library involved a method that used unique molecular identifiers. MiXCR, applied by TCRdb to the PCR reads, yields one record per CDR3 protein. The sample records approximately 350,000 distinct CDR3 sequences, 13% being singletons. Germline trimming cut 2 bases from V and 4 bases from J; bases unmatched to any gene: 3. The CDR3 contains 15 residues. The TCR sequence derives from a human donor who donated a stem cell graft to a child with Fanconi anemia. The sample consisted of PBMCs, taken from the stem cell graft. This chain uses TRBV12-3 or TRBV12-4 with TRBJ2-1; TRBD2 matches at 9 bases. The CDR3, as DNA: TGTGCCAGCAGTTTATTGGGACTAGCTTACAATGAGCAGTTCTTC. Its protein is CASSLLGLAYNEQFF.